This T cell receptor (beta chain) was sequenced for a study of T cell responses to AZD1222 COVID-19 vaccine. The germline CDR1 and CDR2 sequences are KGHSH and LQKENI. The CDR3 is 13 residues long. V lost 6 bases and J 3 bases, leaving 11 bases between the germline ends. This table comes from immunoSEQ multiplex PCR, and its TCRdb copy is limited to in-frame clones, with some not included. The table shows around 130,000 clones, with nearly 95% occurring only once. To note about this clone: Different DNA sequences within this sample yield the same CDR3.

This receptor was obtained from an adult in good health. The chain employs TRBV18 and TRBJ1-2, with a possible D match to TRBD1 (6 bases). The source material was peripheral blood, sampled on day 0 of AZD1222 vaccination. The CDR3 nucleotides read TGTGCCAGCTCCCAGGGGAGGGACTATGGCTACACCTTC. Its protein is CASSQGRDYGYTF.